The TCR beta chain described here comes from a study of cytomegalovirus exposure and HLA in healthy donors. Whole-study results and caveats: CMV serostatus was the sole immune exposure information available. 16,951 TCR beta sequences were associated with HLA alleles at 0.05 false discovery rate in a later analysis.

PCR primers comprised 60 Vbeta and 13 Jbeta primers. Clones were read by immunoSEQ multiplex PCR, and TCRdb kept only the in-frame ones, dropping some. The sample yields roughly 230,000 clones, around 90% seen once. Worth noting for this clone: Its antigen is not known.

Germline loops: CDR1 GTSNPN, CDR2 SVGIG (reference sequence). The CDR3 runs to 14 residues. The junction had 7 bases not matched to a gene; V was cut back by 4 bases and J by 7 bases. The source material was PBMCs. The receptor comes from a girl aged 2-9 years in good health and CMV-seronegative. The V call is TRBV30, the J call TRBJ2-1, with 10 bases fitting TRBD2. This CDR3 reads CAWTSGRAFNEQFF. The CDR3 DNA is TGTGCCTGGACGAGCGGGAGGGCCTTTAATGAGCAGTTCTTC.